This T cell receptor (beta chain) was captured by sequencing in a study of shared clonotypes between healthy human individuals. Study in general: Donors had three CD4 naive, three CD4 memory, two CD8 naive and one CD8 memory plate apiece.

Every contributor of samples was a Caucasian grown-up residing in Nashville, Tennessee. V shed 4 bases, J shed 3 bases, and the junction held 4 bases outside the gene matches. The CDR3 has 14 residues. Per germline, CDR1 SGHRS and CDR2 YFSETQ. In the authors' workflow: Junction-only immunoSEQ data arrived without quality scores, meaning filtering differed. Generated by immunoSEQ multiplex PCR, the TCRdb table keeps only in-frame clones and is missing some. From that table come the V and J calls and clone size; the DNA was used to work out D and trimming. The sample carries roughly 2 million clones, 95% recorded once.

The chain carries TRBV5-1 and TRBJ2-3; the match to TRBD2 covers 8 bases. This receptor was obtained from a man between 18 and 29 years old in good health. The specimen sequenced was naive CD4+ T cells sorted from blood. The subset was: CD45RA+ positively selected. CDR3 DNA sequence: TGCGCCAGCAGCCGGGGGGGCGAGACAGATACGCAGTATTTT. Translation: CASSRGGETDTQYF.